This T cell receptor (beta chain) was found in a study of Tregs in tolerant kidney transplant recipients. The method was immunoSEQ multiplex PCR; TCRdb's version includes in-frame clones alone and lacks a portion of them. This listing includes about 30,000 clones. About this clone: The sequence runs out 3 residues before the end of the CDR3; the remainder is reconstructed from the germline J gene.

The V segment lost 8 bases and the J segment 4 bases; nucleotides outside the gene matches: 10. Germline CDR1 DFQATT, CDR2 SNEGSKA (reference sequence). The CDR3 covers 13 residues. The sample in question was CD8+ T cells from blood, obtained before the transplant. The chain is built from TRBV20-1 and TRBJ2-7; the match to TRBD2 covers 8 bases. This TCR came from a human donor who received a combined kidney and bone marrow transplant. The DNA read from the CDR3 is TGCAGTCAAACTAGCGGAAGGTCTTACGAG. Its translation is CSQTSGRSYE. The CDR3 reads in full as CSQTSGRSYEQYF.